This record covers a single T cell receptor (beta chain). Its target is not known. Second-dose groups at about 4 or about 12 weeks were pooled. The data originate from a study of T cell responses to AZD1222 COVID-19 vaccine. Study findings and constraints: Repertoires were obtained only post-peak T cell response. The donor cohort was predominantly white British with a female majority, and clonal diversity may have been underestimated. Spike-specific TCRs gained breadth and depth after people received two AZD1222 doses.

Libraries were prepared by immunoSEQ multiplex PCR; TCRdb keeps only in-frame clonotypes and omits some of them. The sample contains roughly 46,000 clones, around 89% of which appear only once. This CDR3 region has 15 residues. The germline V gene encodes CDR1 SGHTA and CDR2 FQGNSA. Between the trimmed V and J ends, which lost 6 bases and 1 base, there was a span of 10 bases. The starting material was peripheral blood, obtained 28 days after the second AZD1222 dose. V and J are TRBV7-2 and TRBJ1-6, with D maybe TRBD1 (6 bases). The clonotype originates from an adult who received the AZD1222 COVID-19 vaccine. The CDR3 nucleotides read TGTGCCAGCAGTGGAGGGGGGTCCTATAATTCACCCCTCCACTTT. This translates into CASSGGGSYNSPLHF. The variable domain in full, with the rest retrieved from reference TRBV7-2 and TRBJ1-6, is GAGVSQSPSNKVTEKGKDVELRCDPISGHTALYWYRQSLGQGLEFLIYFQGNSAPDKSGLPSDRFSAERTGGSVSTLTIQRTQQEDSAVYLCASSGGGSYNSPLHFGNGTRLTVT.